The next 7 T cell receptor beta chains were all read from a single sample in a study of T cells in women clearing cervical HPV infection. Sequencing was performed with immunoSEQ multiplex PCR; in TCRdb, only in-frame clones are kept and a portion is missing. Across 25,000 to 30,000 clones, the top ten clones capture 22% of the sample. Sequenced material: blood buffy coat. The receptors were sampled from a woman between 18 and 75 years old with a cervical HPV16 infection that either progressed to CIN3+ or cleared (not recorded which).

With respect to this clone: The read terminates 3 residues ahead of where the CDR3 ends, so the germline J gene completes it. The chain uses TRBV2 and TRBJ2-3; D is unresolved. This CDR3 has 16 residues. The ends were cut back, 4 bases at V and 0 bases at J, with 14 bases in the middle. Germline assignment: CDR1 SNHLY and CDR2 FYNNEI. The CDR3 loop is CASSAGSPTSTDTQYF. CDR3 bases read: TGTGCCAGCAGTGCCGGTTCGCCTACTAGCACAGATACG.

In the case of this clone: The read falls 3 residues short of the CDR3 end, and the missing part is taken from the germline J gene. The genes are TRBV7-7 and TRBJ2-5; D is undetermined. Trimming took 0 bases from V and 5 from J, leaving 10 bases between them. The V gene's germline CDR1 is SSHAT and CDR2 FNYEAQ (reference sequence). This CDR3 contains 14 residues. CDR3 bases read: TGTGCCAGCAGCTTAGCGTTCCTGTCGGAGACC. The encoded protein is CASSLAFLSET. The complete CDR3 reads CASSLAFLSETQYF.

The CDR3 protein is CSARLAGGVETQYF. The DNA read from the CDR3 is TGCAGTGCTAGACTAGCGGGAGGGGTAGAGACC. The J gene is TRBJ2-5, the V gene TRBV20-1, with 12 bases aligning to TRBD2. Read data end 3 residues before the CDR3 end; the end is taken from the germline J gene. CDR3 size: 14 residues. Germline assignment: CDR1 DFQATT and CDR2 SNEGSKA (reference sequence). Losses at the gene ends were 2 bases for V and 4 bases for J; bases not matched to a gene: 2.

CDR3 bases read: TGTGCCAGCAGTGCCGCCGGGACTAGCTTATCCTACGAG. As protein: CASSAAGTSLSYE. The complete CDR3 protein is CASSAAGTSLSYEQYF. The V gene is TRBV2, the J gene TRBJ2-7; TRBD2 matches 9 bases. The read halts 3 residues ahead of the CDR3 end, with the missing end drawn from the germline J gene. CDR1 is SNHLY, CDR2 FYNNEI, per germline. J was trimmed by 1 base and V by 4 bases; bases with no gene match: 8. The CDR3 is made up of 16 amino acids.

Note on this clone: The read halts 3 residues ahead of the CDR3 end, with the missing end drawn from the germline J gene. The chain joins TRBV5-1 to TRBJ2-7; unclear D gene. V shed 0 bases and J shed 2 bases, with 9 bases lying between them. Per the germline V gene, CDR1 is SGHRS and CDR2 is YFSETQ. The CDR3 extends over 14 amino acids. This chain's CDR3 is CASSLGAATYEQYF. CDR3 bases read: TGCGCCAGCAGCTTGGGGGCAGCTACCTACGAG.

On this clone: The read terminates 3 residues before the CDR3 end, so the remaining end is supplied by the germline J gene. The J gene is TRBJ2-2, the V gene TRBV5-1; maybe TRBD1 (6 bases). V was cut by 0 bases and J by 3 bases, with 9 bases left in between. CDR1 SGHRS and CDR2 YFSETQ come from the germline V gene. The CDR3 extends over 15 amino acids. The CDR3 bases that were read are TGCGCCAGCAGCTTGGCAGGGGTGGACACCGGGGAG. It codes for CASSLAGVDTGE. In full, the CDR3 reads CASSLAGVDTGELFF.

Of note for this clone: The CDR3 goes on 3 residues after the read ends, and that part is filled in from the germline J gene. The chain couples TRBV7-9 to TRBJ2-7; the match to TRBD2 covers 9 bases. This CDR3 has 14 residues. J was trimmed by 5 bases and V by 8 bases; bases with no gene match: 10. Germline CDR1 and CDR2: SEHNR and FQNEAQ (reference sequence). The sequenced part of the CDR3 DNA is TGTGCCAGCGCGCTTAGCGGGAGAGTCGACGAG. Its translation is CASALSGRVDE. The CDR3, in full, reads CASALSGRVDEQYF.